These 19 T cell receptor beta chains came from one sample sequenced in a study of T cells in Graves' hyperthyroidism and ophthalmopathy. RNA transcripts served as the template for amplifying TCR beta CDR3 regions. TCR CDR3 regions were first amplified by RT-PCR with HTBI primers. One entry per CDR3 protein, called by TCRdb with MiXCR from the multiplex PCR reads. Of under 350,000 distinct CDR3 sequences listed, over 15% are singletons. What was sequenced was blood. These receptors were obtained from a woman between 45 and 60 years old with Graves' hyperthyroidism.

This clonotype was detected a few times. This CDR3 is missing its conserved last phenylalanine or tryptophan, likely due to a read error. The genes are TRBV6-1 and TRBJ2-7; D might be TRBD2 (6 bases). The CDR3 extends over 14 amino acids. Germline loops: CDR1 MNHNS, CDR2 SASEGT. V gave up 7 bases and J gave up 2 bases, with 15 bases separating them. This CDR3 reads CASTPGDGTYEQYL. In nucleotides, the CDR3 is TGTGCCAGCACCCCGGGGGACGGGACCTACGAGCAGTACCTC.

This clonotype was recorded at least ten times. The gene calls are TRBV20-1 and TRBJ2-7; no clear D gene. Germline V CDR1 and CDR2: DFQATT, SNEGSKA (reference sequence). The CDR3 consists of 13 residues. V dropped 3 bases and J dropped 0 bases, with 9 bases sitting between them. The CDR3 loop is CSARTASSYEQYF. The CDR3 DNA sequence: TGCAGTGCTAGGACTGCAAGCTCCTACGAGCAGTACTTC.

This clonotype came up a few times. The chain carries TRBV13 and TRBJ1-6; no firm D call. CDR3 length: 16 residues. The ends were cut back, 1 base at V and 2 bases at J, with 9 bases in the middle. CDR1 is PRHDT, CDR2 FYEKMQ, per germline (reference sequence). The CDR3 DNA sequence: TGTGCCAGCAGCTTAGCTGAGGAACCCTATAATTCACCCCTCCACTTT. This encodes CASSLAEEPYNSPLHF.

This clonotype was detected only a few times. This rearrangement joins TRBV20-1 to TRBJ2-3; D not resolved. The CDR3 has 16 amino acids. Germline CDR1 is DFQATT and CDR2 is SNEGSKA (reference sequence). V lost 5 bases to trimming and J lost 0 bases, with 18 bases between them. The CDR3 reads CSAGDNGQNSTDTQYF. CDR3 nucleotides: TGCAGTGCTGGGGATAATGGGCAGAATAGCACAGATACGCAGTATTTT.

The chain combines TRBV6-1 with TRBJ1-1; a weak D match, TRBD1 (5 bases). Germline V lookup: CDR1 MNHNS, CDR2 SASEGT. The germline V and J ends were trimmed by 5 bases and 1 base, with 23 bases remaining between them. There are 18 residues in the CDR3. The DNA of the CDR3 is TGTGCCAGCAGTTATATATGGAGCGTGGGGACGGGGAACACTGAAGCTTTCTTT. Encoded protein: CASSYIWSVGTGNTEAFF.

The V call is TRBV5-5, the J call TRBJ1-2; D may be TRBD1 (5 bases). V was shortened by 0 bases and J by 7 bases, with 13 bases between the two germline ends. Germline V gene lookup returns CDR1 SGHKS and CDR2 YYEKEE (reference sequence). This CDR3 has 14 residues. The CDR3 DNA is TGTGCCAGCAGCTTGGTGTCGGCAGGGAGTGGCTACACCTTC. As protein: CASSLVSAGSGYTF.

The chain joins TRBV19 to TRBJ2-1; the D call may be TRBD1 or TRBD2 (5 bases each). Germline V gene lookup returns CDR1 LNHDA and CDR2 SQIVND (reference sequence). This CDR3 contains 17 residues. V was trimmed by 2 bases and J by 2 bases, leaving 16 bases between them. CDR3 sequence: CASSIFLGPGPYNEQFF. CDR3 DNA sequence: TGTGCCAGTAGTATATTTCTCGGGCCGGGGCCCTACAATGAGCAGTTCTTC.

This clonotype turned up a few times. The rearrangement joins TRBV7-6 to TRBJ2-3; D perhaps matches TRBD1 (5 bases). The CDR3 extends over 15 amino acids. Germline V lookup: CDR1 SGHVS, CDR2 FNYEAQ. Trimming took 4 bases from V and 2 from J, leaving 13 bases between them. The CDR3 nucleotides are TGTGCCAGCAGCTCAAGTCGACAGTACACAGATACGCAGTATTTT. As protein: CASSSSRQYTDTQYF. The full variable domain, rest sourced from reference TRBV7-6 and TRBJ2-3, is GAGVSQSPRYKVTKRGQDVALRCDPISGHVSLYWYRQALGQGPEFLTYFNYEAQQDKSGLPNDRFSAERPEGSISTLTIQRTEQRDSAMYRCASSSSRQYTDTQYFGPGTRLTVL.

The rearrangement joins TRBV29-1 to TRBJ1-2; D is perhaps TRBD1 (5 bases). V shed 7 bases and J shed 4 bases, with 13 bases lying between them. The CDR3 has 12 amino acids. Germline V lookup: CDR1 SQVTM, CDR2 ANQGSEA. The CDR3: CSGTGTCYGYTF. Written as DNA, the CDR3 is TGCAGCGGAACCGGGACCTGCTATGGCTACACCTTC.

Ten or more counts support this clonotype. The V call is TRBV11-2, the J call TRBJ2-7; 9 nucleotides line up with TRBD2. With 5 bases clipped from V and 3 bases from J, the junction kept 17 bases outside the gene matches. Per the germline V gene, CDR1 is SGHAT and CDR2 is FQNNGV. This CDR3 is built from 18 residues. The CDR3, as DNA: TGTGCCAGCAGCACCTCCGCAACTCTAGCGGGAAAACTCTACGAGCAGTACTTC. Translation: CASSTSATLAGKLYEQYF.

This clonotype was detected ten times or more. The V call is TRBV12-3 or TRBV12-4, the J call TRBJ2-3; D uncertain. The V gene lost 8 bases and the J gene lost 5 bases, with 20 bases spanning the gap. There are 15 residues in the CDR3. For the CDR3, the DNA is TGTGCCAGCGGAAGTTGGGGTTCGCCCCAAGATACGCAGTATTTT. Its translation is CASGSWGSPQDTQYF.

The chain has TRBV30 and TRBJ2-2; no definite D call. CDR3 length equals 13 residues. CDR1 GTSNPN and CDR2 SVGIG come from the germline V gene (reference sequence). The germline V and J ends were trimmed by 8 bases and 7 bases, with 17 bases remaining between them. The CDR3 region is CASRKGWGGELFF. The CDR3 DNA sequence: TGTGCCAGTAGGAAGGGCTGGGGCGGGGAGCTGTTTTTT.

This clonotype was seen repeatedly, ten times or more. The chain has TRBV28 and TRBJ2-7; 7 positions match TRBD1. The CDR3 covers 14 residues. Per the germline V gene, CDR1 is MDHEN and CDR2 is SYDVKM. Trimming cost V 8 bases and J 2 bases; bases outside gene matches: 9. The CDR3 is CASCPGQSTYEQYF. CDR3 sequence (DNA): TGTGCCAGCTGCCCGGGACAGAGCACCTACGAGCAGTACTTC.

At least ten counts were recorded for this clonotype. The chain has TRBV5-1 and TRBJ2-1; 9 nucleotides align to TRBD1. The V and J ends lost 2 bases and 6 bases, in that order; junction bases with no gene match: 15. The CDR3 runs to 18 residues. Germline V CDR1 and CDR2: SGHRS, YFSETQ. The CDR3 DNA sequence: TGCGCCAGCAGCTTCCGGGACAGGGCCTTCCCAGGGGGCAATGAGCAGTTCTTC. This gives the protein CASSFRDRAFPGGNEQFF.

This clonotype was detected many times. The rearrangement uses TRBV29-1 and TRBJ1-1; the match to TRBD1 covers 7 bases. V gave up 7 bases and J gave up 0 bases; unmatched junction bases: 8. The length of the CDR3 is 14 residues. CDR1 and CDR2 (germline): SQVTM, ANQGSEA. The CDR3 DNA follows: TGCAGCGCGAGGGGACAGTCGATGAACACTGAAGCTTTCTTT. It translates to CSARGQSMNTEAFF. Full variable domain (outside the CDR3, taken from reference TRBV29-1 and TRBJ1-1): SAVISQKPSRDICQRGTSLTIQCQVDSQVTMMFWYRQQPGQSLTLIATANQGSEATYESGFVIDKFPISRPNLTFSTLTVSNMSPEDSSIYLCSARGQSMNTEAFFGQGTRLTVV.

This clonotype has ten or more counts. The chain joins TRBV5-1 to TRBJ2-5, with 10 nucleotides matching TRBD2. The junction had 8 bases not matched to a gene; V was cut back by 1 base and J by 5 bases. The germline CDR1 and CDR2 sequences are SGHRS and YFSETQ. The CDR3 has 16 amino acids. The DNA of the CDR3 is TGCGCCAGCAGCTTGTCCCTAGCGGGAGTGGAGGAGACCCAGTACTTC. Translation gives CASSLSLAGVEETQYF.

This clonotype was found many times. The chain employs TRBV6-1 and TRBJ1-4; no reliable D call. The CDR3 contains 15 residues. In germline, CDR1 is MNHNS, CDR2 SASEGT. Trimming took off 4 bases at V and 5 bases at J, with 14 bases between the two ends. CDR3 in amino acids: CASSGSRLGNEKLFF. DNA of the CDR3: TGTGCCAGCAGTGGGTCGAGATTGGGAAATGAAAAACTGTTTTTT.

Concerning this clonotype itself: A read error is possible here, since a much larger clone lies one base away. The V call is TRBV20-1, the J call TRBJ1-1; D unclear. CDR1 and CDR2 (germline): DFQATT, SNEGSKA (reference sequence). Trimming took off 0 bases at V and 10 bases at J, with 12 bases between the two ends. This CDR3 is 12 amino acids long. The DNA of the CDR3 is TGCAGTGCTAGAGATCAGGACTCAGGAGCTTTCTTT. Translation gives CSARDQDSGAFF.

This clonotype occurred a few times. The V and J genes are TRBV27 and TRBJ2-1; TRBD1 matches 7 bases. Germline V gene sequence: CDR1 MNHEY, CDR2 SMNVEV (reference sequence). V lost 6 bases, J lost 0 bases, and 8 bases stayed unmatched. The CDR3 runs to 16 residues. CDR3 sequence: CASRPAGGPSYNEQFF. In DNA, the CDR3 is TGTGCCAGCAGACCCGCAGGGGGACCCTCCTACAATGAGCAGTTCTTC.